This T cell receptor beta chain was sequenced for a study of blood T cell repertoires in COVID-19. In the study overall: The cDNA or gDNA used as material had been derived from T cells, B-cell-depleted T cells, or PBMCs.

Residents of approximately 25 US areas, aged about 18 to 89 years, made up the participants. Participants' own reports of clinical history determined their cohort assignment. Only in-frame clones appear in the TCRdb table, and some are missing; sequencing was by immunoSEQ multiplex PCR. The sample shows roughly 200,000 clones, approximately 86% of them seen only once. The J segment lost 6 bases and the V segment lost 4 bases, leaving 16 bases of the junction unmatched. This CDR3 has 18 residues. The germline gives CDR1 LGHDT, CDR2 YNNKEL (reference sequence). The material sequenced was PBMCs or T cells enriched from blood (not recorded which). The sequence came from a woman aged 25-40 years who had been exposed to COVID-19. This chain uses TRBV3-1 (or the pseudogene TRBV3-2) with TRBJ1-2; TRBD1 aligns across 11 bases. The CDR3 DNA is TGTGCCAGCAGCCCCTTCTCCCCGGACAGGGGGCTATGGGATGGCTACACCTTC. This encodes CASSPFSPDRGLWDGYTF.